The clone carrying this T cell receptor beta chain turned up a few times. The CDR3 loop spans 15 amino acids. The V and J ends lost 2 bases and 2 bases respectively, with 13 bases between them. CDR1 SQVTM and CDR2 ANQGSEA come from the germline V gene. The sample comes from a study of T cell repertoires in cytomegalovirus infection. MiXCR was run by TCRdb on the reads, yielding one entry per CDR3 protein. The sample includes roughly 250,000 distinct CDR3 sequences, over 20% seen only once; the top ten take 15% to 20%. The chain uses TRBV29-1 and TRBJ1-3; no reliable D call. The clonotype was recovered from a human donor in good health (CMV status not recorded). Some clones in this sample may be carry-over from other donors' samples. Input material: CD8+ T cells from PBMCs. CDR3 sequence (DNA): TGCAGCGTTGAATCCAGGATACCGGCTGGAAACACCATATATTTT. It translates to CSVESRIPAGNTIYF.